These 21 T cell receptor beta chains were all obtained from the same sample, sequenced in a study of a mutant IDH1 vaccine in newly diagnosed glioma (dated by TCRdb to the early 2020s). The time point label corresponds to: week 23, last vaccination. A 20-mer mutant IDH1 peptide at 300 micrograms in Montanide made up each vaccine dose, which was injected subcutaneously together with topical imiquimod. The library was built by means of the immunoSEQ multiplex PCR assay. Drawn from immuneACCESS, this table holds only the in-frame rearrangements with V and J called that TCRdb kept. Clones are partly lost; checked studies trace under half to an unresolved V gene and leave the rest unexplained. For this sample there are some 80,000 clones; around 83% appear just once. 0.75% to 0.95% of the sample comes from the top ten. The antigens of these receptors remain unknown. Sequencing used PBMCs, obtained from a glioma patient whose treatment included an IDH1 peptide vaccine. Receptor source: a woman between 50 and 59 years old with glioma.

This clone appeared a few times. This chain uses TRBV19 with TRBJ2-2; 8 bases agree with TRBD1. In germline, CDR1 is LNHDA, CDR2 SQIVND (reference sequence). V gave up 5 bases and J gave up 6 bases; unmatched junction bases: 2. The CDR3 sequence is 13 residues long. The chain's CDR3 is CASSPQGAGELFF. The CDR3 bases are TGTGCCAGTAGTCCACAGGGGGCCGGGGAGCTGTTTTTT.

V is TRBV5-1 and J is TRBJ1-3, with TRBD1 matching 8 bases. The CDR3 has 15 residues. The germline V gene encodes CDR1 SGHRS and CDR2 YFSETQ. Unmatched junction bases numbered 7, after V lost 8 bases and J lost 0 bases. The CDR3 DNA is TGCGCCAGTCAAGCAGGGACAGGCTCTGGAAACACCATATATTTT. Protein: CASQAGTGSGNTIYF.

This rearrangement joins TRBV11-2 to TRBJ2-1; 11 bases are a match to TRBD2. CDR3 length equals 15 residues. After removal of 5 bases from V and 9 bases from J, the junction contained 9 bases not matched to a gene. The germline CDR1 and CDR2 sequences are SGHAT and FQNNGV. In DNA form, the CDR3 reads TGTGCCAGCAGCCCAAATAGCGGGAGGGCCTTTGAGCAGTTCTTC. It specifies CASSPNSGRAFEQFF.

This chain links TRBV4-2 with TRBJ2-7; 10 bases are a match to TRBD2. CDR1 is LGHNA, CDR2 YNFKEQ, per germline. The CDR3 has 21 amino acids. V lost 0 bases and J lost 5; bases outside the gene matches: 22. The CDR3 loop reads CASSQEGLPGYSGRALNEQYF. CDR3 nucleotide sequence: TGTGCCAGCAGCCAAGAGGGACTCCCCGGGTACAGCGGGAGGGCCTTGAACGAGCAGTACTTC.

This clone was observed once. V is TRBV30 and J is TRBJ1-5; the D is unclear. This CDR3 comprises 13 residues. V lost 1 base, J lost 4 bases, and 8 bases lay in between. The germline gives CDR1 GTSNPN, CDR2 SVGIG (reference sequence). The CDR3 coding sequence is TGTGCCTGGAGTGGGCAGGTAAATCAGCCCCAGCATTTT. Translated, it gives CAWSGQVNQPQHF.

DNA for the CDR3: TGTGCCACCAGCGTCATAGCGGGAGCCTACGAGCAGTACTTC. This gives the protein CATSVIAGAYEQYF. This chain connects TRBV15 to TRBJ2-7; 9 bases fit TRBD2. With 5 bases clipped from V and 2 bases from J, the junction kept 4 bases outside the gene matches. Germline CDR1 reads LNHNV; CDR2 reads YYDKDF (reference sequence). The CDR3 consists of 14 residues.

The V call is TRBV6-5, the J call TRBJ2-5; possible D gene TRBD1, 6 bases. This CDR3 has 14 residues. In germline, CDR1 is MNHEY, CDR2 SVGAGI. The V end lost 4 bases, the J end lost 5 bases, and 14 bases lay between the germline ends. This chain's CDR3 is CASSLQGLTETQYF. The CDR3 nucleotides are TGTGCCAGCAGTTTACAGGGCTTAACGGAGACCCAGTACTTC.

This clone showed up just a few times. The chain carries TRBV21-1 and TRBJ1-1. TRBV21-1 is deemed a pseudogene. The CDR3 sequence is 17 residues long. In DNA form, the CDR3 reads TGTGCCAGCAGCAAAGCTCTCCTTTGGATCCTAAACACTGAAGCTTTCTTT. Residues: CASSKALLWILNTEAFF.

The V and J genes are TRBV27 and TRBJ1-1; 9 bases line up with TRBD1. J was trimmed by 6 bases and V by 3 bases; bases with no gene match: 14. CDR3 length: 17 residues. In germline, CDR1 is MNHEY, CDR2 SMNVEV (reference sequence). The CDR3 DNA is TGTGCCAGCAGTTTGGCACCGATGGGACAGGGCGGACCTGAAGCTTTCTTT. It yields the protein CASSLAPMGQGGPEAFF.

This chain connects TRBV19 to TRBJ2-1; the match to TRBD2 covers 8 bases. Germline assignment: CDR1 LNHDA and CDR2 SQIVND (reference sequence). Unmatched junction bases numbered 5, after V lost 1 base and J lost 3 bases. CDR3 length equals 16 residues. In DNA, the CDR3 is TGTGCCAGTAGTATAGTAGTGGGGACTAGCTACAATGAGCAGTTCTTC. Amino acids: CASSIVVGTSYNEQFF.

V is TRBV10-3 and J is TRBJ2-7; weak D call: TRBD1 (6 bases). This CDR3 spans 15 amino acids. V lost 3 bases and J lost 1, with 13 bases in between. Germline V gives CDR1 ENHRY, CDR2 SYGVKD. The CDR3 protein is CAISDSQGSSYEQYF. For the CDR3, the DNA is TGTGCCATCAGTGATTCTCAGGGGTCTTCCTACGAGCAGTACTTC.

The gene calls are TRBV9 and TRBJ1-1; 9 bases are shared with TRBD1. V was clipped by 4 bases and J by 0 bases; unmatched bases: 7. The CDR3 has 16 residues. CDR1 SGDLS and CDR2 YYNGEE come from the germline V gene. The CDR3 DNA is TGTGCCAGCAGCCCAGGACAGGGGAGGATGAACACTGAAGCTTTCTTT. Its protein product is CASSPGQGRMNTEAFF.

The CDR3 loop is CASKDSEFRETQYF. The CDR3 nucleotides read TGTGCCAGCAAGGATTCGGAGTTCCGGGAGACCCAGTACTTC. J is TRBJ2-5 and V is TRBV6-1; no firm D call. V lost 7 bases, J lost 5 bases, and 17 bases lay in between. Germline CDR1 MNHNS, CDR2 SASEGT. The CDR3 covers 14 residues.

The chain is built from TRBV9 and TRBJ2-5, with a tentative D call TRBD2 (7 bases). V was shortened by 5 bases and J by 5 bases, with 13 bases between the two germline ends. Germline V lookup: CDR1 SGDLS, CDR2 YYNGEE. This CDR3 contains 13 residues. The CDR3, as DNA: TGTGCCAGCAGTGGGGGGGCGACGGAGACCCAGTACTTC. Its protein is CASSGGATETQYF.

The V and J genes are TRBV10-2 and TRBJ2-5, with D uncertain. The germline gives CDR1 WSHSY, CDR2 SAAADI. The CDR3 totals 14 residues. V lost 2 bases and J lost 5, with 12 bases in between. CDR3 residues: CASSETAVGETQYF. The CDR3 nucleotides are TGCGCCAGCAGTGAGACGGCAGTGGGGGAGACCCAGTACTTC.

This chain's CDR3 is CASSVGDSPDTQYF. In DNA, the CDR3 is TGTGCCAGCAGCGTAGGGGACTCCCCAGATACGCAGTATTTT. This chain links TRBV9 with TRBJ2-3; D is perhaps TRBD2 (6 bases). V gave up 0 bases and J gave up 4 bases, with 9 bases separating them. The CDR3 length is 14 residues. Germline lookup yields CDR1 SGDLS and CDR2 YYNGEE.

J is TRBJ2-1 and V is TRBV29-1; 7 nucleotides match TRBD2. Germline V lookup: CDR1 SQVTM, CDR2 ANQGSEA. The CDR3 is made up of 13 amino acids. The V and J ends lost 7 bases and 7 bases, in that order; junction bases with no gene match: 10. CDR3 DNA: TGCAGCGCCCCTAGCGGCGGCGGGAATGAGCAGTTCTTC. Amino acid sequence: CSAPSGGGNEQFF.

The chain recombines TRBV5-5 with TRBJ2-3, with D perhaps TRBD2 (7 bases). Germline CDR1 is SGHKS and CDR2 is YYEKEE (reference sequence). V shed 3 bases and J shed 4 bases, with 15 bases lying between them. This CDR3 has 15 residues. DNA for the CDR3: TGTGCCAGCAGCTACCTGACGGGGGGCGCAGATACGCAGTATTTT. It is translated as CASSYLTGGADTQYF.

This chain connects TRBV6-6 to TRBJ2-5, with no clear D. V lost 0 bases and J 2 bases, leaving 10 bases between the germline ends. Germline CDR1 and CDR2: MNHNY and SVGAGI (reference sequence). The CDR3 consists of 15 residues. CDR3 amino acids: CASSYSAGRQETQYF. CDR3 nucleotides: TGTGCCAGCAGTTACTCCGCAGGTAGACAAGAGACCCAGTACTTC.

The chain is built from TRBV4-1 and TRBJ2-7, with D tentatively TRBD2 (5 bases). Trimming cost V 0 bases and J 5 bases, with 14 bases left between them. The CDR3 has 15 residues. Per the germline V gene, CDR1 is MGHRA and CDR2 is YSYEKL. CDR3 coding DNA: TGCGCCAGCAGCCAAGAAGGGAGCATTAAACACGAGCAGTACTTC. Translation: CASSQEGSIKHEQYF.

The chain carries TRBV18 and TRBJ1-4; 7 bases are a match to TRBD1. The CDR3 consists of 15 residues. After removal of 4 bases from V and 8 bases from J, the junction contained 10 bases not matched to a gene. Per germline, CDR1 KGHSH and CDR2 LQKENI. In nucleotides, the CDR3 is TGTGCCAGCTCACTTTTCGACAGGGCGGGAGAAAAACTGTTTTTT. Translation gives CASSLFDRAGEKLFF.